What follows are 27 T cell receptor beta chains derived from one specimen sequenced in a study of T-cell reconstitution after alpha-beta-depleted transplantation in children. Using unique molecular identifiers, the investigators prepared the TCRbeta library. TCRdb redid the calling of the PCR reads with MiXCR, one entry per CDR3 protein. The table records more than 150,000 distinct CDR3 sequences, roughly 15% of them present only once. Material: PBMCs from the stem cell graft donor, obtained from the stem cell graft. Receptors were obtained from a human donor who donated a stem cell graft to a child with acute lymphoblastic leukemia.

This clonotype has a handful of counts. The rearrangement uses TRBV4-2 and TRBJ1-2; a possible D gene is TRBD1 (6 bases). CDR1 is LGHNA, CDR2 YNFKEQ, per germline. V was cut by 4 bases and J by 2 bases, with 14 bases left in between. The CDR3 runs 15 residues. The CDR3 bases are TGTGCCAGCAGCCTACCGGGGGCTAAGAACTATGGCTACACCTTC. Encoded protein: CASSLPGAKNYGYTF.

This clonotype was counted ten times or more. CDR3: CAISELGTYEQYF. CDR3 bases: TGTGCCATCAGTGAGTTAGGAACCTACGAGCAGTACTTC. The V gene is TRBV10-3, the J gene TRBJ2-7; D not certain. CDR1 ENHRY and CDR2 SYGVKD come from the germline V gene. V was cut by 1 base and J by 2 bases, with 6 bases left in between. The CDR3 length is 13 residues.

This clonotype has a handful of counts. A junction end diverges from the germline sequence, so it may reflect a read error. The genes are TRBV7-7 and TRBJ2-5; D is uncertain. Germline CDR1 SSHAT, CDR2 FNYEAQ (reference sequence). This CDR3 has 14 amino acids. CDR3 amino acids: CASSPSRVGETQYF. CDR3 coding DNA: TGTGCTAGCAGCCCAAGTCGGGTGGGGGAGACCCAGTACTTC.

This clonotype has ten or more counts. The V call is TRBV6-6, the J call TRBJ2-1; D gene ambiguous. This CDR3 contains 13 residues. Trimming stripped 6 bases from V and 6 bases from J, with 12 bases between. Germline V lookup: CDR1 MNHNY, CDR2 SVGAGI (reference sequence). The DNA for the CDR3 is TGTGCCAGCAGGGCAGGCCAGATCAATGAGCAGTTCTTC. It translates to CASRAGQINEQFF.

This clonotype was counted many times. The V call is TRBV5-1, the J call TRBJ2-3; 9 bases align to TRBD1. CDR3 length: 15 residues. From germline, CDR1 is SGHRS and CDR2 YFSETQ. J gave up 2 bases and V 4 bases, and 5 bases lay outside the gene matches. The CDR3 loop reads CASSHGDRDTDTQYF. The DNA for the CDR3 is TGCGCCAGCAGCCATGGGGACAGGGACACAGATACGCAGTATTTT. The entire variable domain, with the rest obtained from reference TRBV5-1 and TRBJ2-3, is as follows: KAGVTQTPRYLIKTRGQQVTLSCSPISGHRSVSWYQQTPGQGLQFLFEYFSETQRNKGNFPGRFSGRQFSNSRSEMNVSTLELGDSALYLCASSHGDRDTDTQYFGPGTRLTVL.

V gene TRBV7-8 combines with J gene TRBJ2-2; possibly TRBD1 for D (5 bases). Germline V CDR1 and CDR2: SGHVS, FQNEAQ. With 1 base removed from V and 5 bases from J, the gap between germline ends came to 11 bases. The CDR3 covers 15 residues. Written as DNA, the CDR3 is TGTGCCAGCAGCTTAGGGCAGGGTAGGACCGGGGAGCTGTTTTTT. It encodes CASSLGQGRTGELFF.

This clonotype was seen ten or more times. CDR3 DNA sequence: TGTGCCAGCAGCTTGGGCCAGCGACCCTACAATGAGCAGTTCTTC. This sequence encodes CASSLGQRPYNEQFF. The V and J genes are TRBV5-5 and TRBJ2-1; D ambiguous. Germline V gene lookup returns CDR1 SGHKS and CDR2 YYEKEE (reference sequence). The germline V and J ends were trimmed by 0 bases and 2 bases, with 9 bases remaining between them. The CDR3 runs to 15 residues.

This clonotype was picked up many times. The CDR3 here is CSGTGGPNEQFF. CDR3 nucleotides: TGCAGCGGAACGGGAGGGCCTAATGAGCAGTTCTTC. The V gene is TRBV29-1, the J gene TRBJ2-1, with 8 bases that match TRBD2. CDR3 size: 12 residues. Trimming at V came to 7 bases and at J to 7 bases, leaving 6 bases not matched to a gene. CDR1 and CDR2 from the germline V gene are SQVTM and ANQGSEA.

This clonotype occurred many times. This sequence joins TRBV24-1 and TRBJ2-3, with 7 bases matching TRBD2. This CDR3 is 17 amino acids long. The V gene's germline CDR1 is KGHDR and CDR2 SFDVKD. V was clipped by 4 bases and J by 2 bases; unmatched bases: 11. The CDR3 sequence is CATSDPSAGDSTDTQYF. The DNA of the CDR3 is TGTGCCACCAGTGACCCTAGCGCGGGAGACTCCACAGATACGCAGTATTTT.

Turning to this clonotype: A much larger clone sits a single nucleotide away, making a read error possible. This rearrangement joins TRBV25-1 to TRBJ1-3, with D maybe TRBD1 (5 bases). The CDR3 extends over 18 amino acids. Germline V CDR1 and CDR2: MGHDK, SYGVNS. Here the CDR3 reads CASTELGLQGPSGNTIYF. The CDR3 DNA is TGTGCCAGCACTGAATTAGGGCTCCAGGGTCCCTCTGGAAACACCATATATTTT.

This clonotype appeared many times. The CDR3 DNA is TGTGCCAGCAGTTTGTGGGTTCCGATGAATGAGCAGTTCTTC. This codes for CASSLWVPMNEQFF. J is TRBJ2-1 and V is TRBV12-3 or TRBV12-4; D ambiguous. This CDR3 comprises 14 residues. Deletions cut 3 bases from V and 7 bases from J, with 13 bases between.

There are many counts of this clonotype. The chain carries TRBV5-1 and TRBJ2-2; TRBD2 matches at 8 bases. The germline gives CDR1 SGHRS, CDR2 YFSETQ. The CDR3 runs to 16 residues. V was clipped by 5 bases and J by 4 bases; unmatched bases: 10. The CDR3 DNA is TGCGCCAGCAGACCTAGCGGGTCCCAGATCACCGGGGAGCTGTTTTTT. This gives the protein CASRPSGSQITGELFF.

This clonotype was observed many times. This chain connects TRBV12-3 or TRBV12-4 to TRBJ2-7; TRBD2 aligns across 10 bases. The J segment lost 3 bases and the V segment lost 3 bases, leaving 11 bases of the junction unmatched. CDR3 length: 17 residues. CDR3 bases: TGTGCCAGCAGTTTCCGGACTAGCGGCCACTTTAACTACGAGCAGTACTTC. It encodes CASSFRTSGHFNYEQYF.

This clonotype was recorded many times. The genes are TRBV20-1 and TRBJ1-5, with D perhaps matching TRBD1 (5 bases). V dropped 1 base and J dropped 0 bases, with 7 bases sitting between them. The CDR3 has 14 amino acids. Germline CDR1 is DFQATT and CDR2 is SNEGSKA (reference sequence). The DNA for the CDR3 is TGCAGTGCTAGAGGACAGCTTAGCAATCAGCCCCAGCATTTT. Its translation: CSARGQLSNQPQHF.

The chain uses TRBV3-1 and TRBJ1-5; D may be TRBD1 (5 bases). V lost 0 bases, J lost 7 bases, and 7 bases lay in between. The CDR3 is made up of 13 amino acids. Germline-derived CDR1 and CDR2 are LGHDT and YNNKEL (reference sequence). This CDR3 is CASSQDPGQPQHF. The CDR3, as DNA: TGTGCCAGCAGCCAAGATCCAGGGCAGCCCCAGCATTTT. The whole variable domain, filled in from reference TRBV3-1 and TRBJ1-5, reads DTAVSQTPKYLVTQMGNDKSIKCEQNLGHDTMYWYKQDSKKFLKIMFSYNNKELIINETVPNRFSPKSPDKAHLNLHINSLELGDSAVYFCASSQDPGQPQHFGDGTRLSIL.

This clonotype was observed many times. CDR3 sequence reads: CASSLAANTEAFF. CDR3 in DNA: TGTGCCAGCAGCTTAGCTGCTAACACTGAAGCTTTCTTT. This chain links TRBV7-8 with TRBJ1-1, with no clear D. Germline loops: CDR1 SGHVS, CDR2 FQNEAQ. Trimming took 0 bases from V and 2 from J, leaving 4 bases between them. CDR3 size: 13 residues.

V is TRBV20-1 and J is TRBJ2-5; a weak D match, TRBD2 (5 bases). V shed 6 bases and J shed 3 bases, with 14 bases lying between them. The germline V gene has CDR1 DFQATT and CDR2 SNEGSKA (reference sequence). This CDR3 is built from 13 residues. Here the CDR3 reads CSADLAGEETQYF. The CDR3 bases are TGCAGTGCAGACCTAGCAGGCGAAGAGACCCAGTACTTC.

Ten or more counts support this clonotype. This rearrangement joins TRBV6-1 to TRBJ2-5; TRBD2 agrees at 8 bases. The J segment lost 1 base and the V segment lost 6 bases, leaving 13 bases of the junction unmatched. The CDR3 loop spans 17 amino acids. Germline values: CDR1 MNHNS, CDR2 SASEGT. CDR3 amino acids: CASSFALTSGFQETQYF. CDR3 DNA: TGTGCCAGCAGCTTTGCCCTTACTAGCGGATTCCAAGAGACCCAGTACTTC.

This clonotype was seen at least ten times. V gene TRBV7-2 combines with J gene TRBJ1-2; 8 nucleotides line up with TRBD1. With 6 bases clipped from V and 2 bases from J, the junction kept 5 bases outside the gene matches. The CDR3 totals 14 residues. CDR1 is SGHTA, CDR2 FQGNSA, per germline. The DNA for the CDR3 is TGTGCCAGCAGTCGTACAGGGGGAAACTATGGCTACACCTTC. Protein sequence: CASSRTGGNYGYTF.

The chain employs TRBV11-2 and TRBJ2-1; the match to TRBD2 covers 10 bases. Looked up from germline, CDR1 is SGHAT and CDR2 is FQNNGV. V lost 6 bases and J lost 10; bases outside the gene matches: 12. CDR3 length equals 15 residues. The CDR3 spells CASRGLRASGGEQFF. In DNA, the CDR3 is TGTGCCAGCAGGGGTCTTAGGGCTAGCGGGGGAGAGCAGTTCTTC. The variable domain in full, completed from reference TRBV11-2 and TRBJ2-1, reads EAGVAQSPRYKIIEKRQSVAFWCNPISGHATLYWYQQILGQGPKLLIQFQNNGVVDDSQLPKDRFSAERLKGVDSTLKIQPAKLEDSAVYLCASRGLRASGGEQFFGPGTRLTVL.

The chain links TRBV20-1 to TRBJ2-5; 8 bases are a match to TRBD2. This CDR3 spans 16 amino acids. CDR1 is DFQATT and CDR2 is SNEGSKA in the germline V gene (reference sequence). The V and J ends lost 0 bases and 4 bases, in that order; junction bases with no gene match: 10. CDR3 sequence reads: CSARDSSGSSVETQYF. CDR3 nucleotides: TGCAGTGCTAGAGATTCGAGCGGGAGCTCGGTAGAGACCCAGTACTTC.

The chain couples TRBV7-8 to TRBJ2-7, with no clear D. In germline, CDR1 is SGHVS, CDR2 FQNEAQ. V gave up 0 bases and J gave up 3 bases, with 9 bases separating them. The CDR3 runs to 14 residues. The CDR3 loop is CASSLARAVYEQYF. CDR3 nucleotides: TGTGCCAGCAGCTTAGCCCGGGCGGTCTACGAGCAGTACTTC.

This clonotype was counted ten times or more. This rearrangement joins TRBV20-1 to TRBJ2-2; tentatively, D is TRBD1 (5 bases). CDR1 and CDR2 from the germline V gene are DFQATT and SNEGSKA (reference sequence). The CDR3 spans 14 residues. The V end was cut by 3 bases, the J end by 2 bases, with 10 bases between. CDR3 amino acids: CSARGQTNTGELFF. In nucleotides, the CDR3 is TGCAGTGCTAGGGGGCAGACAAACACCGGGGAGCTGTTTTTT.

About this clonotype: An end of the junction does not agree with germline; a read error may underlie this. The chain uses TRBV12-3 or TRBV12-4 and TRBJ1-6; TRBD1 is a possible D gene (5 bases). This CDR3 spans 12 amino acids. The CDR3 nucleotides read TGTGTCAGCAGTTTCGGGGCAACACCCCTCCACTTT. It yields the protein CVSSFGATPLHF.

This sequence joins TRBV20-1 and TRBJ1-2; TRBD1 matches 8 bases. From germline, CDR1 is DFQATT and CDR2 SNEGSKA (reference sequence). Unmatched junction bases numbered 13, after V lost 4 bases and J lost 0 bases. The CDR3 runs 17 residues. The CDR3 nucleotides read TGCAGTGCTACGTCGGGGGGCAGGGGGCGAACTAACTATGGCTACACCTTC. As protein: CSATSGGRGRTNYGYTF.

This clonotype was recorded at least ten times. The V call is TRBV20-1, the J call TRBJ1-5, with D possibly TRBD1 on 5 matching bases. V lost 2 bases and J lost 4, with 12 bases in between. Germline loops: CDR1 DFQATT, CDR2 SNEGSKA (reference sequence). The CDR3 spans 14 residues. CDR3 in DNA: TGCAGTGCTAGATTCAGGGCTGAGAATCAGCCCCAGCATTTT. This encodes CSARFRAENQPQHF.

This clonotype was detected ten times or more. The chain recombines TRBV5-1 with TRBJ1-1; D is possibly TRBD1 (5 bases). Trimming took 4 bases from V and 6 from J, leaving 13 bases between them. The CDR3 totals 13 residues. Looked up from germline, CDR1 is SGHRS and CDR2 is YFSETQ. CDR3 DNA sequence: TGCGCCAGCAGCCTTCTTGACAGTCCTGAAGCTTTCTTT. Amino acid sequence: CASSLLDSPEAFF.